This is a list of T cell receptor beta chains from one sample in a study of cytomegalovirus exposure and HLA in healthy donors. Assay used: immunoSEQ multiplex PCR; TCRdb lists only in-frame clones, some missing. This table has about 130,000 clones, more than 95% appearing once. Sequenced material: PBMCs. All receptors derive from a man younger than 30 in good health and CMV-seronegative. Both conserved end residues are part of each CDR3. D genes are given only for firm matches. The listing skips clone size in some rows; elsewhere it reads once, few, many or a size class.

D | J | size | V | DNA | CDR3
NA | TRBJ1-2 | NA | TRBV5-4 | TGTGCCAGCAGCGGCGACTACGACTACACCTTC | CASSGDYDYTF
TRBD1 | TRBJ1-2 | NA | TRBV5-1 | TGCGCCAGCAGCTCCCAGGACAGGAATAGCGGCTACACCTTC | CASSSQDRNSGYTF
TRBD2 | TRBJ2-1 | NA | TRBV7-9 | TGTGCCAGCAGCTTACTACTAGCGGGAGTGAATGAGCAGTTCTTC | CASSLLLAGVNEQFF
NA | TRBJ1-2 | NA | TRBV19 | TGTGCCAGTAAAGATGGCAGCCAGACTCTCTATGGCTACACCTTC | CASKDGSQTLYGYTF
NA | TRBJ2-7 | NA | TRBV27 | TGTGCCAGCAGTCCACTTTTTGGCCAGGGGATCGCCGAGCAGTACTTC | CASSPLFGQGIAEQYF
NA | TRBJ2-2 | NA | TRBV4-3 | TGCGCCAGCAGCCAGGGGCCCCGCGAATGGGCGAACACCGGGGAGCTGTTTTTT | CASSQGPREWANTGELFF
TRBD1 | TRBJ1-5 | NA | TRBV19 | TGTGCCAGTAGTCCGGGACAGGGCGTCCAGCCCCAGCATTTT | CASSPGQGVQPQHF
TRBD1 | TRBJ1-1 | NA | TRBV5-1 | TGCGCCAGCAGCCTAAGGACAGGAGGGTTGCCTGAAGCTTTCTTT | CASSLRTGGLPEAFF
TRBD1 | TRBJ1-1 | NA | TRBV11-2 | TGTGCCAGCAGCCTTAGACAGGGAGAGGGGGTCACTGAAGCTTTCTTT | CASSLRQGEGVTEAFF
NA | TRBJ2-7 | NA | TRBV19 | TGTGCCAGTAGAAAGACTACCAACTCCTACGAGCAGTACTTC | CASRKTTNSYEQYF
NA | TRBJ1-3 | once | TRBV27 | TGTGCCAGCAGTTTTTCCCCATCTAACCGAAACACCATATATTTT | CASSFSPSNRNTIYF
TRBD2 | TRBJ2-7 | NA | TRBV28 | TGTGCCAGCAGGCCCGACACACTAGCGGGCCCCTACGAGCAGTACTTC | CASRPDTLAGPYEQYF
NA | TRBJ2-5 | NA | TRBV10-2 | TGCGCCAGCAGTGAGTCTCGGGGGACCCAGTACTTC | CASSESRGTQYF
TRBD1 | TRBJ2-7 | once | TRBV5-6 | TGTGCCAGCAGCTTGGGACAGGGTAACTACGAGCAGTACTTC | CASSLGQGNYEQYF
NA | TRBJ1-5 | NA | TRBV28 | TGTGCCAGCAGTAGGTGGGCTGATAGCAATCAGCCCCAGCATTTT | CASSRWADSNQPQHF
NA | TRBJ1-4 | NA | TRBV6-1 | TGTGCCAGCAGTGAAGTGGCAGGGTACGAAAAACTGTTTTTT | CASSEVAGYEKLFF
NA | TRBJ2-7 | NA | TRBV19 | TGTGCCAGTAGCTCCTTTGTGAGAGACGAGCAGTACTTC | CASSSFVRDEQYF
NA | TRBJ2-1 | NA | TRBV19 | TGTGCCAGTAGTATGACTTCGAGCTCCTACAATGAGCAGTTCTTC | CASSMTSSSYNEQFF
NA | TRBJ1-5 | NA | TRBV27 | TGTGCCAGCCGGCCGATGGGAGTTAGCAATCAGCCCCAGCATTTT | CASRPMGVSNQPQHF
NA | TRBJ2-2 | NA | TRBV7-2 | TGTGCCAGCAGCCGCCGGGACTTCGACCTCACCGGGGAGCTGTTTTTT | CASSRRDFDLTGELFF
TRBD1 | TRBJ1-2 | NA | TRBV27 | TGTGCCAGCAGTTCCTGGACAGGGACGAAGGATGGCTACACCTTC | CASSSWTGTKDGYTF
NA | TRBJ1-3 | NA | TRBV4-3 | TGCGCCAGCAGCCAAGAAATTGGGGGGTTCTTGTCTGGAAACACCATATATTTT | CASSQEIGGFLSGNTIYF
NA | TRBJ2-2 | NA | TRBV6-1 | TGTGCCAGCAGCCTTTTGGAGGGGCGGGTCGGGGAGCTGTTTTTT | CASSLLEGRVGELFF
TRBD2 | TRBJ2-7 | NA | TRBV28 | TGTGCCAGCAGTTTGGGGACTATACCGGTATACGAGCAGTACTTC | CASSLGTIPVYEQYF